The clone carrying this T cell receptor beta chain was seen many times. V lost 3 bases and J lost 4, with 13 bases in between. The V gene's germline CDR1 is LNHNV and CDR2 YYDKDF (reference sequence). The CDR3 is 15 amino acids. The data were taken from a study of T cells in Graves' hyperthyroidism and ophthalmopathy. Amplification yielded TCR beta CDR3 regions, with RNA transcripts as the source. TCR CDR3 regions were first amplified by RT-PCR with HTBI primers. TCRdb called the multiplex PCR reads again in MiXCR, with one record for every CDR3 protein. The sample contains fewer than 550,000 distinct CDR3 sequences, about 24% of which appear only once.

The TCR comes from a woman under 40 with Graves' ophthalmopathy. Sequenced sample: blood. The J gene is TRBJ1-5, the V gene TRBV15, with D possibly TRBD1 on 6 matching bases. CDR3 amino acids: CATSSGPGQNQPQHF. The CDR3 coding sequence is TGTGCCACCAGCAGCGGACCGGGACAAAATCAGCCCCAGCATTTT.